One and the same sample provided the 16 T cell receptor beta chains below, sequenced in a study of T cell repertoires in cytomegalovirus infection. TCRdb processed the reads anew with MiXCR; each CDR3 protein has one entry. The sample yields 170,000 or so distinct CDR3 sequences, 17% seen once. What was sequenced was CD8+ T cells from PBMCs. All receptors derive from a human donor in good health (CMV status not recorded). Some clones in this sample may be carry-over from other donors' samples.

Only a few counts were recorded for this clonotype. The rearrangement links TRBV10-3 to TRBJ2-3; 8 nucleotides match TRBD1. Unmatched junction bases numbered 14, after V lost 4 bases and J lost 2 bases. This CDR3 is 18 amino acids long. The germline CDR1 and CDR2 sequences are ENHRY and SYGVKD. As DNA, the CDR3 is TGTGCCATCAGTGGAAACAAATGGGACAGGCCTTCCACAGATACGCAGTATTTT. Translated: CAISGNKWDRPSTDTQYF.

The V call is TRBV28, the J call TRBJ2-5; TRBD2 is a possible D gene (7 bases). Trimming shortened V by 2 bases and J by 4 bases, and 14 bases separated the two germline ends. The CDR3 length is 15 residues. Per germline, CDR1 MDHEN and CDR2 SYDVKM. The CDR3 coding sequence is TGTGCCAGCAGTTTAAGGGGGGGACCGGGAGAGACCCAGTACTTC. Residues: CASSLRGGPGETQYF.

V is TRBV7-9 and J is TRBJ2-5; 9 nucleotides line up with TRBD2. V gave up 4 bases and J gave up 1 base; unmatched junction bases: 4. This CDR3 spans 15 amino acids. The germline V gene has CDR1 SEHNR and CDR2 FQNEAQ (reference sequence). The CDR3 DNA sequence: TGTGCCAGCAGCTACCAGCGGGGGGTCCAAGAGACCCAGTACTTC. Its translation: CASSYQRGVQETQYF.

The V call is TRBV12-3 or TRBV12-4, the J call TRBJ2-7; weak D call: TRBD2 (6 bases). The V gene lost 4 bases and the J gene lost 2 bases, with 12 bases spanning the gap. CDR3 length equals 14 residues. For the CDR3, the DNA is TGTGCCAGCAGTTCCCGGCGCGGGGCCTACGAGCAGTACTTC. Translation: CASSSRRGAYEQYF.

This clonotype was seen a handful of times. The chain carries TRBV6-2 or TRBV6-3 and TRBJ2-5; no definite D call. Germline V lookup: CDR1 MNHEY, CDR2 SVGEGT. This CDR3 contains 15 residues. V was cut by 0 bases and J by 1 base, with 9 bases left in between. CDR3 sequence (DNA): TGTGCCAGCAGTTACTCGGCAGGACGCCAAGAGACCCAGTACTTC. Translating gives CASSYSAGRQETQYF.

This chain connects TRBV7-9 to TRBJ1-6; 8 bases align to TRBD1. The CDR3 spans 17 residues. The V segment lost 5 bases and the J segment 5 bases; nucleotides outside the gene matches: 11. Germline loops: CDR1 SEHNR, CDR2 FQNEAQ (reference sequence). The CDR3: CASSTDRGVGDNSPLHF. In DNA form, the CDR3 reads TGTGCCAGCAGCACCGACAGGGGAGTGGGGGATAATTCACCCCTCCACTTT.

The table lists this clonotype with a few counts. The CDR3 region is CASSQEAPVGLHHEQFF. CDR3 sequence (DNA): TGTGCCAGCAGCCAAGAGGCCCCCGTAGGTCTTCACCATGAGCAGTTCTTC. This sequence joins TRBV4-2 and TRBJ2-1; no definite D call. The CDR3 has 17 residues. The germline gives CDR1 LGHNA, CDR2 YNFKEQ. V was cut by 0 bases and J by 8 bases, with 20 bases left in between.

The sample holds a few counts of this clonotype. The chain has TRBV19 and TRBJ2-1; D not resolved. The CDR3 totals 11 residues. The V end lost 8 bases, the J end lost 6 bases, and 8 bases lay between the germline ends. The germline gives CDR1 LNHDA, CDR2 SQIVND (reference sequence). CDR3: CASVGGNEQFF. The CDR3 nucleotides are TGTGCCAGTGTAGGTGGCAATGAGCAGTTCTTC.

This clonotype was recorded a few times. This chain joins TRBV5-5 and TRBJ1-2; D is unclear. The V gene lost 3 bases and the J gene lost 0 bases, with 9 bases spanning the gap. Germline CDR1 SGHKS, CDR2 YYEKEE (reference sequence). The CDR3 has 14 residues. The CDR3 DNA follows: TGTGCCAGCAGCTCGGCAGCAGCTAACTATGGCTACACCTTC. Encoded protein: CASSSAAANYGYTF.

This clonotype appeared a few times. J is TRBJ1-2 and V is TRBV7-2, with D maybe TRBD1 (6 bases). The CDR3 runs 14 residues. Looked up from germline, CDR1 is SGHTA and CDR2 is FQGNSA. Trimming left V 3 bases short and J 4 bases short, with 12 bases between. The CDR3 is CASSLGTLVYGYTF. The CDR3 region has the DNA TGTGCCAGCAGCTTGGGGACACTAGTCTATGGCTACACCTTC.

The chain couples TRBV6-5 to TRBJ2-7; D may be TRBD1 or TRBD2 (6 bases each). The CDR3 is made up of 15 amino acids. CDR1 and CDR2 from the germline V gene are MNHEY and SVGAGI. V was pared by 5 bases and J by 2 bases, with 16 bases between. The CDR3 reads CASSGGTHNPYEQYF. As DNA, the CDR3 is TGTGCCAGCAGTGGCGGGACACACAATCCCTACGAGCAGTACTTC.

The chain has TRBV25-1 and TRBJ1-5; the match to TRBD1 covers 8 bases. The V segment lost 6 bases and the J segment 0 bases; nucleotides outside the gene matches: 1. This CDR3 is built from 14 residues. Germline CDR1 MGHDK, CDR2 SYGVNS. DNA of the CDR3: TGTGCCAGCAGGGACAGGGATAGCAATCAGCCCCAGCATTTT. As protein: CASRDRDSNQPQHF.

The chain links TRBV2 to TRBJ2-3; D remains unclear. The CDR3 extends over 16 amino acids. The germline V gene encodes CDR1 SNHLY and CDR2 FYNNEI. With 6 bases removed from V and 1 base from J, the gap between germline ends came to 17 bases. The CDR3 spells CASSELTPRGTDTQYF. CDR3 sequence (DNA): TGTGCCAGCAGCGAATTAACCCCCCGGGGCACAGATACGCAGTATTTT.

V and J are TRBV7-6 and TRBJ2-3, with D perhaps TRBD1 or TRBD2 (5 bases each). This CDR3 contains 15 residues. Germline values: CDR1 SGHVS, CDR2 FNYEAQ. Trimming stripped 2 bases from V and 3 bases from J, with 12 bases between. The CDR3 loop reads CASSLPGRSTDTQYF. In DNA form, the CDR3 reads TGTGCCAGCAGCTTACCGGGACGTTCGACAGATACGCAGTATTTT.

This clonotype was detected only a few times. The chain joins TRBV28 to TRBJ2-3, with TRBD1 as a possible D gene (6 bases). CDR1 and CDR2 from the germline V gene are MDHEN and SYDVKM. Trimming left V 5 bases short and J 1 base short, with 19 bases between. CDR3 size: 17 residues. CDR3 DNA: TGTGCCAGCAGTCCCTCAGCGGCAGGGGATGGCACAGATACGCAGTATTTT. This codes for CASSPSAAGDGTDTQYF.

This chain joins TRBV11-2 and TRBJ2-4; no clear D gene. CDR1 is SGHAT, CDR2 FQNNGV, per germline. The germline V and J ends were trimmed by 4 bases and 7 bases, with 17 bases remaining between them. This CDR3 contains 15 residues. CDR3 nucleotides: TGTGCCAGCAGCTACGCCGGGCCCGATAGGAACATTCAGTACTTC. Translation gives CASSYAGPDRNIQYF.